This is a list of T cell receptor beta chains from one sample in a study of Ad26.COV2.S vaccination and SARS-CoV-2 variants. The table came from immunoSEQ multiplex PCR; TCRdb's copy has only in-frame clones and leaves some out. The sample records under 500,000 clones, over 80% being singletons. Sequences were derived from peripheral blood, sampled in a trial of Ad26.COV2.S vaccine versus placebo. The source of these receptors is a person between 18 and 65 years old who received the Ad26.COV2.S COVID-19 vaccine or a placebo. Each CDR3 is given without its conserved first and last residue.

V: TRBV19
J: TRBJ2-1
CDR3: ASRTLAGSWNEQF

V: TRBV11-2
J: TRBJ1-3
CDR3: ASSLGGLNGNTIY

V: TRBV7-7
J: TRBJ2-5
CDR3: ASSLSGTLSETQY

V: TRBV24-1
J: TRBJ2-7
CDR3: ATSDSFPGQGNEQY

V: TRBV9
J: TRBJ2-5
CDR3: ASSVGVGLQETQY

V: TRBV6-2/TRBV6-3
J: TRBJ2-5
CDR3: ASSVWRGDAETQY

V: TRBV7-8
J: TRBJ2-1
CDR3: ASSVGLAYNEQF

V: TRBV2
J: TRBJ1-6
CDR3: ASRGVGGAPLH

V: TRBV7-8
J: TRBJ1-4
CDR3: ASSRDGKTLF

V: TRBV6-5
J: TRBJ1-4
CDR3: ASSYEVATNEKLF

V: TRBV7-2
J: TRBJ1-3
CDR3: ASSLEGGAGNTIY

V: TRBV15
J: TRBJ2-3
CDR3: ATSRDPSGVSTDTQY

V: TRBV5-1
J: TRBJ1-4
CDR3: ASSLVQGSNEKLF

V: TRBV25-1
J: TRBJ2-7
CDR3: ASSESVRNPYEQY

V: TRBV19
J: TRBJ2-3
CDR3: ASRAGDLNQY

V: TRBV5-1
J: TRBJ1-4
CDR3: ASSPGGQGIKNEKLF

V: TRBV6-2/TRBV6-3
J: TRBJ2-1
CDR3: ASSYSWSSPYNEQF

V: TRBV4-3
J: TRBJ1-2
CDR3: ASSQTTGSNYGYT

V: TRBV27
J: TRBJ2-6
CDR3: AARDSSSGANVLT

V: TRBV4-3
J: TRBJ1-2
CDR3: ASSQESRGMDGYT

V: TRBV5-4
J: TRBJ1-2
CDR3: ASSSQGGYGYT

V: TRBV13
J: TRBJ2-7
CDR3: ASSLAGVTYEQY

V: TRBV30
J: TRBJ2-7
CDR3: AWSVGTGGYEQY

V: TRBV5-1
J: TRBJ1-5
CDR3: ASSLDVQGGNQPQH

V: TRBV2
J: TRBJ2-7
CDR3: ASIDPGQGPYEQY

V: TRBV3-1/TRBV3-2
J: TRBJ2-7
CDR3: ASSQERQIDLRY

V: TRBV6-2/TRBV6-3
J: TRBJ2-4
CDR3: ASSYPSHGTEGKNIQY

V: TRBV4-1
J: TRBJ1-2
CDR3: ASSQQDGYGYT

V: TRBV7-9
J: TRBJ1-3
CDR3: ASSRVTGGSGNTIY

V: TRBV15
J: TRBJ2-7
CDR3: ATSRGSDRAEQY

V: TRBV5-4
J: TRBJ2-1
CDR3: ASSIASGGAAEQF

V: TRBV5-1
J: TRBJ2-5
CDR3: ASSSSGGAGQETQY

V: TRBV19
J: TRBJ2-5
CDR3: ASSLLGTGVQETQY

V: TRBV15
J: TRBJ2-3
CDR3: ATSRDLRSTDTQY

V: TRBV4-3
J: TRBJ2-7
CDR3: ASSQESTEGGSYEQY

V: TRBV9
J: TRBJ2-1
CDR3: ASSTPGGVPDNEQF